This T cell receptor (beta chain) was captured in a study of shared clonotypes between healthy human individuals. CDR1 and CDR2 from the germline V gene are MNHEY and SVGAGI. This CDR3 has 15 residues. V gave up 7 bases and J gave up 2 bases; unmatched junction bases: 10. CD45RO-negative, CCR7-positively selected cells formed the naive CD8 fraction, excluding terminally differentiated effector memory CD45RA+ cells. The protocol was immunoSEQ multiplex PCR, while the TCRdb copy is restricted to in-frame clones and leaves out a portion. The sample comprises nearly 2 million clones, roughly 94% of which are singletons, and around 1.2% rests with the top ten. The sample holds one count of this clone.

The chain links TRBV6-5 to TRBJ2-7; TRBD2 matches at 8 bases. The receptor was isolated from a man aged 18-30 years in good health. Specimen: naive CD8+ T cells sorted from blood. Written as DNA, the CDR3 is TGTGCCAGCACCAATAGCGGGGAGGGTGCCTACGAGCAGTACTTC. Its translation is CASTNSGEGAYEQYF.